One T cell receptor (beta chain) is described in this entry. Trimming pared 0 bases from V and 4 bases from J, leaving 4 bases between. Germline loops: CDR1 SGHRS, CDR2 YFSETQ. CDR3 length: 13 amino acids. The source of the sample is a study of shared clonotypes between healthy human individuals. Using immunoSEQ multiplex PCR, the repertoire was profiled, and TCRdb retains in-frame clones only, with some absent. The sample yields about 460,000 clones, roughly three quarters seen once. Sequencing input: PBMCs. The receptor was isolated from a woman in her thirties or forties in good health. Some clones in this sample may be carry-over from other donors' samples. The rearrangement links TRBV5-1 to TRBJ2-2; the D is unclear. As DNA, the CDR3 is TGCGCCAGCAGCTTGGACGTCACCGGGGAGCTGTTTTTT. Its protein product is CASSLDVTGELFF.